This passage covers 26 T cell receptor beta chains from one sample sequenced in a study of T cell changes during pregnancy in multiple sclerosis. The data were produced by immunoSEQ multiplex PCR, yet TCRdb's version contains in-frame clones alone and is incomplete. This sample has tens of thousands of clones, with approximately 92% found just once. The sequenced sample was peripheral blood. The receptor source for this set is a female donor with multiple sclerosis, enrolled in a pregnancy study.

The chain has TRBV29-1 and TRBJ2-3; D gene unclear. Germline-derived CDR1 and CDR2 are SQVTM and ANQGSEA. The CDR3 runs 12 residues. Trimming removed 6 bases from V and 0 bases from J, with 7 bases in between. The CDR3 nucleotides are TGCAGCGTCCGTTCGAGCACAGATACGCAGTATTTT. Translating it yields CSVRSSTDTQYF.

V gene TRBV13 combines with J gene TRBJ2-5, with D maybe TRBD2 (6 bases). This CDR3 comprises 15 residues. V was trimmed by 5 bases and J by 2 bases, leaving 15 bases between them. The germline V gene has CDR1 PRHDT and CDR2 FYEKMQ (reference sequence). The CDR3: CASSKAGLPQETQYF. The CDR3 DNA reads TGTGCCAGCAGCAAGGCGGGACTCCCGCAAGAGACCCAGTACTTC.

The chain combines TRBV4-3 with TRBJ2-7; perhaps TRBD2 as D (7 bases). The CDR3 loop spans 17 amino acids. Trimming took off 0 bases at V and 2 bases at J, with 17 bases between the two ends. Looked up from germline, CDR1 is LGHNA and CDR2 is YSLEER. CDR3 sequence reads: CASSQDRGGALAYEQYF. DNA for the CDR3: TGCGCCAGCAGCCAAGATAGGGGGGGCGCACTTGCCTACGAGCAGTACTTC.

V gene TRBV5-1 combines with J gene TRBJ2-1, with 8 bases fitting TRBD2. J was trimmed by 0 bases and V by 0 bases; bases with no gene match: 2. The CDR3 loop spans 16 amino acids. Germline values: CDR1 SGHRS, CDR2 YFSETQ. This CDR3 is CASSLGSGASYNEQFF. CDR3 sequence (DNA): TGCGCCAGCAGCTTGGGTAGCGGGGCCTCCTACAATGAGCAGTTCTTC.

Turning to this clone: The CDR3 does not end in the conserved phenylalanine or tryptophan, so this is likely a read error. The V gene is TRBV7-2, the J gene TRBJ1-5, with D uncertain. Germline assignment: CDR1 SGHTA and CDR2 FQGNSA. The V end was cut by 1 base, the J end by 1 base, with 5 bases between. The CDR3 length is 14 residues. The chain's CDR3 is CASSLVGSNQPQHL. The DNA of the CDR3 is TGTGCCAGCAGCTTAGTGGGGAGCAATCAGCCCCAGCATCTT.

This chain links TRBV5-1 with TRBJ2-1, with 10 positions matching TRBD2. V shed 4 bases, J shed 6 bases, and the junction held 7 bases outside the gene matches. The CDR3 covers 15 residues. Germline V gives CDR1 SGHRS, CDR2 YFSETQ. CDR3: CASSTFSGRANEQFF. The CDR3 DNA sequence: TGCGCCAGCAGCACTTTCAGCGGGAGGGCCAATGAGCAGTTCTTC.

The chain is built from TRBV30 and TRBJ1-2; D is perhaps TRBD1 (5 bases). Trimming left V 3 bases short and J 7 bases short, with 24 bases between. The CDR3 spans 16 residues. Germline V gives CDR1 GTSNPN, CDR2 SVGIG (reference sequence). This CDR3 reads CAWSPLLQGRGRGYTF. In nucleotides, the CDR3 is TGTGCCTGGAGCCCCCTCCTCCAGGGAAGGGGACGTGGCTACACCTTC.

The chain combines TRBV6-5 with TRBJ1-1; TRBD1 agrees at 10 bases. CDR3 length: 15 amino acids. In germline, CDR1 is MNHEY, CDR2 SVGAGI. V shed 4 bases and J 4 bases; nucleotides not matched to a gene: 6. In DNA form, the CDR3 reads TGTGCCAGCAGTTCCGGACAGGGGGTGGGCACTGAAGCTTTCTTT. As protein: CASSSGQGVGTEAFF.

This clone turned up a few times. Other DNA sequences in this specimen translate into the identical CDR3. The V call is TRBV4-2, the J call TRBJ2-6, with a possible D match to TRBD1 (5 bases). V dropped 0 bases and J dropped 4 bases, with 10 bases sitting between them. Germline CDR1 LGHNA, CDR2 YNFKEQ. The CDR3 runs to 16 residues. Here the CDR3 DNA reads TGTGCCAGCAGCCAAGAGCAGGGATCCGGGGCCAACGTCCTGACTTTC. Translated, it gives CASSQEQGSGANVLTF.

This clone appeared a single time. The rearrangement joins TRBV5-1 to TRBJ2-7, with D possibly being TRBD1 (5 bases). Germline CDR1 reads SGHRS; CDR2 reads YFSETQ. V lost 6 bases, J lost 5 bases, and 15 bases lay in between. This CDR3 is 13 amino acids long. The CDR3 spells CASKQESRNEQYF. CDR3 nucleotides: TGCGCCAGCAAACAGGAGTCCAGGAACGAGCAGTACTTC.

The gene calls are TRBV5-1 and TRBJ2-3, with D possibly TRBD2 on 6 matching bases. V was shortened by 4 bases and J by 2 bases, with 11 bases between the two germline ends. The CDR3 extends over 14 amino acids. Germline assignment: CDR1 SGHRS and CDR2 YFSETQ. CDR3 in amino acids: CASSDILATDTQYF. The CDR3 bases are TGCGCCAGCAGCGACATACTAGCCACAGATACGCAGTATTTT.

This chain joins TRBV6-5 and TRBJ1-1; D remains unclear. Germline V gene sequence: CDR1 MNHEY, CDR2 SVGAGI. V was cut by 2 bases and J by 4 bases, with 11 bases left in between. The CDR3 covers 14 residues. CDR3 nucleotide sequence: TGTGCCAGCAGTTACGCGCGACTCGGCACTGAAGCTTTCTTT. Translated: CASSYARLGTEAFF.

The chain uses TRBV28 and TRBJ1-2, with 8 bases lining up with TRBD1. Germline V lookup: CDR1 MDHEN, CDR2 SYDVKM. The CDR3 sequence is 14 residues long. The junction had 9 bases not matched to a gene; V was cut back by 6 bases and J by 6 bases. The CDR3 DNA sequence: TGTGCCAGCAGACGGGGACAGGTCGTGGATGGCTACACCTTC. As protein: CASRRGQVVDGYTF.

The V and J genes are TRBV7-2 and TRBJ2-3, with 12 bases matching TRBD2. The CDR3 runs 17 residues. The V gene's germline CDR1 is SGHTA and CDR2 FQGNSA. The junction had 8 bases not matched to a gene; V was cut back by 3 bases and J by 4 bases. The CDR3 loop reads CASSFSPTSGSADTQYF. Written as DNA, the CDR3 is TGTGCCAGCAGCTTTTCCCCGACTAGCGGGAGTGCAGATACGCAGTATTTT.

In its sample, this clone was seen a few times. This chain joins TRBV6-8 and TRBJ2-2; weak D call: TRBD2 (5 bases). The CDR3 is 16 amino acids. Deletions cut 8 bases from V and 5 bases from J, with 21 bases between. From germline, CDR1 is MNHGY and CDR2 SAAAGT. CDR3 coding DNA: TGTGCCAGCCCCTTAGCAACCGGAGGATGGACCGGGGAGCTGTTTTTT. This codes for CASPLATGGWTGELFF.

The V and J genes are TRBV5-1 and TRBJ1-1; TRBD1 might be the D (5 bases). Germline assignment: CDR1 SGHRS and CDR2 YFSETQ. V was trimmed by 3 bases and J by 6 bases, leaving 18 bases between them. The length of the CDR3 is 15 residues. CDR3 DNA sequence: TGCGCCAGCAGCTCGGGAGAAGGGGCCGGGGCTGAAGCTTTCTTT. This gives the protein CASSSGEGAGAEAFF.

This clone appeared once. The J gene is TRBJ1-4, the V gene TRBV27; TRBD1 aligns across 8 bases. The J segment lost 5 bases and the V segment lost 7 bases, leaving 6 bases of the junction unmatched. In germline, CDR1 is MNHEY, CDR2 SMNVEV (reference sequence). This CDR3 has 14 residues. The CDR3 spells CASNRQGTNEKLFF. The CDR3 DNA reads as TGTGCCAGCAACCGACAGGGGACAAATGAAAAACTGTTTTTT.

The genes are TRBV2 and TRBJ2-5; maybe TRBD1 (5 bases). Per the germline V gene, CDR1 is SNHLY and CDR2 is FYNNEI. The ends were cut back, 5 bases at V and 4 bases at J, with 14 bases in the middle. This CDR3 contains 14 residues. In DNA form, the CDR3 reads TGTGCCAGCAGTAAAGTAGGGGATGCAGAGACCCAGTACTTC. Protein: CASSKVGDAETQYF.

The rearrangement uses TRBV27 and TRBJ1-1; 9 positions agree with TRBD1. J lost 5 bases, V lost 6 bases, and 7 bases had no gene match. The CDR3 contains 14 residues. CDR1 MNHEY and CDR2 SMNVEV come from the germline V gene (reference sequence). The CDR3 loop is CASSVQGARTEAFF. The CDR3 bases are TGTGCCAGCAGCGTACAGGGGGCGCGGACTGAAGCTTTCTTT.

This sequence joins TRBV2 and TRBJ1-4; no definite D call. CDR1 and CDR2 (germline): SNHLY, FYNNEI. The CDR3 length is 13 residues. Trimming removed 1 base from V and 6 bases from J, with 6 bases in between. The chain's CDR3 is CASSEGGYEKLFF. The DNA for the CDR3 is TGTGCCAGCAGTGAAGGGGGTTATGAAAAACTGTTTTTT.

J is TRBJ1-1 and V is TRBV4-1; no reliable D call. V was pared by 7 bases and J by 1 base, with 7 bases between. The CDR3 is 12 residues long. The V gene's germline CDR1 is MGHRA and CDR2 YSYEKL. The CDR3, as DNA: TGCGCCAGCAATATGGGGAACACTGAAGCTTTCTTT. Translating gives CASNMGNTEAFF.

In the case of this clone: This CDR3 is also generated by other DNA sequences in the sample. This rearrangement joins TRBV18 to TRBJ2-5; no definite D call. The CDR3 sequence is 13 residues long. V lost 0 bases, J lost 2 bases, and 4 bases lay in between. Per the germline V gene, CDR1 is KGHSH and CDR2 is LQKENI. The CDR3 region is CASSPPLQETQYF. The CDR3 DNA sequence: TGTGCCAGCTCACCACCCCTGCAAGAGACCCAGTACTTC.

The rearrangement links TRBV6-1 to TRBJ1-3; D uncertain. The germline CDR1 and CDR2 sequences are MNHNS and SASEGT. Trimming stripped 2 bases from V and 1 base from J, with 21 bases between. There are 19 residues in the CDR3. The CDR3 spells CASSELTGGQVNSGNTIYF. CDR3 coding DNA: TGTGCCAGCAGTGAATTAACGGGTGGGCAGGTGAATTCTGGAAACACCATATATTTT.

CDR3 bases: TGTGCCAGCAGTCCGGGACTAGGGTACAATGAGCAGTTCTTC. It encodes CASSPGLGYNEQFF. The chain is built from TRBV28 and TRBJ2-1, with 8 bases fitting TRBD2. After removal of 5 bases from V and 4 bases from J, the junction contained 4 bases not matched to a gene. The CDR3 runs 14 residues. Germline V gives CDR1 MDHEN, CDR2 SYDVKM.

CDR3 nucleotides: TGTGCCAGCAGTGAGAACTTCCCAAGGGAGTACTTC. Encoded protein: CASSENFPREYF. V is TRBV6-1 and J is TRBJ2-7, with D hard to call. Germline V CDR1 and CDR2: MNHNS, SASEGT. The CDR3 consists of 12 residues. Trimming pared 3 bases from V and 11 bases from J, leaving 14 bases between.

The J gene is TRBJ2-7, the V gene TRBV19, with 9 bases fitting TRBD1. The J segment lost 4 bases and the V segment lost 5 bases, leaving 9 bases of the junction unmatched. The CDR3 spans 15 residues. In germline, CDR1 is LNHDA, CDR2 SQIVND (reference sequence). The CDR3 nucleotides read TGTGCCAGTAGTTTTGGGACAGGGAAAGGTTACGAGCAGTACTTC. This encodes CASSFGTGKGYEQYF.